This T cell receptor beta chain stems from a study of tumor-infiltrating lymphocytes in primary liver carcinoma. The input was 450 to 500 ng total RNA; TCR beta cDNA was made from it with a constant-region primer. Libraries covering TCR beta were generated through three nested multiplex PCR rounds (using a slightly modified ARM-PCR). Rounds one and two of PCR, each of around 9 cycles, were primed with TRBV1-TRBV30 forward primers and a C-beta reverse primer. TCRdb re-analysed the multiplex PCR reads in MiXCR, keeping a single row per CDR3 protein. Among 100,000 to 150,000 distinct CDR3 sequences listed, around 62% were seen once. The study's findings and limits: The proportion of top clones found throughout all five tumor regions was only about 8-25%. Tumors had a significantly higher top-250-clone fraction than blood (p = 0.039).

The approximately 17-32 mg bulk tissue piece was not sorted before simultaneous RNA and DNA extraction. All patients had surgically resected primary liver carcinoma. To note about this clonotype: Antigen unknown. The junction shows a germline mismatch at one end, possibly a read error.

CDR3 length equals 16 residues. Germline V gives CDR1 MGHRA, CDR2 YSYEKL. The source of this sequence is a woman aged 55-70 years with primary liver carcinoma and hepatitis B virus infection. Sequenced sample: liver tumor tissue from sampling region 1. The subset here: tumor region T1, superior pole. V gene TRBV4-1 combines with J gene TRBJ1-1, with D unresolved. The CDR3 is CASGQDPQAPNTEGFF. The CDR3 DNA reads as TGCGCCAGTGGCCAAGACCCCCAGGCCCCGAACACTGAAGGTTTCTTT.